The present TCR beta chain was sequenced within a study of cytomegalovirus exposure and HLA in healthy donors. Across the whole study: As released early, the data held about 85 million unique TCRs from HLA-typed donors.

In the PCR, 60 Vbeta and 13 Jbeta primers were used. Generated by immunoSEQ multiplex PCR, the TCRdb table keeps only in-frame clones and is missing some. The data hold some 80,000 clones, with roughly 79% observed a single time. On this clone itself: Mismatch with germline at one junction end may stem from a read error.

Looked up from germline, CDR1 is SSHAT and CDR2 is FNYEAQ (reference sequence). The CDR3 covers 13 residues. The sequence was collected from a middle-aged man in good health and CMV-seronegative. The V gene is TRBV7-7, the J gene TRBJ2-5, with 8 bases fitting TRBD1. Source material: PBMCs. The CDR3 is CASSLDREETQYF. The CDR3 DNA reads TGTGCTAGCAGCCTGGACAGGGAAGAGACCCAGTACTTC.